These 25 T cell receptor beta chains came from one sample sequenced in a study of T cell changes during pregnancy in multiple sclerosis. The repertoire was sequenced with immunoSEQ multiplex PCR; TCRdb's copy has only in-frame clones and lacks some. The data hold 72,000 or so clones, with roughly 93% observed a single time. Here the sequenced sample was peripheral blood, taken in the second trimester of pregnancy. Source of these receptors: a female donor with multiple sclerosis, enrolled in a pregnancy study.

V is TRBV6-6 and J is TRBJ1-5; D ambiguous. The CDR3 consists of 12 residues. V shed 2 bases and J shed 6 bases, with 5 bases lying between them. The germline CDR1 and CDR2 sequences are MNHNY and SVGAGI (reference sequence). Here the CDR3 reads CASSYEGQPQHF. As DNA, the CDR3 is TGTGCCAGCAGTTACGAGGGTCAGCCCCAGCATTTT.

J is TRBJ1-1 and V is TRBV7-9; no clear D. The germline V gene encodes CDR1 SEHNR and CDR2 FQNEAQ (reference sequence). The CDR3 consists of 13 residues. Trimming cost V 1 base and J 8 bases, with 11 bases left between them. The CDR3 DNA sequence: TGTGCCAGCAGCTTAGGTCGGGGATTGGAAGCTTTCTTT. This translates into CASSLGRGLEAFF.

The chain carries TRBV5-6 and TRBJ2-3, with 7 nucleotides matching TRBD1. Germline CDR1 is SGHDT and CDR2 is YYEEEE. After removal of 4 bases from V and 2 bases from J, the junction contained 7 bases not matched to a gene. The CDR3 runs 15 residues. This CDR3 reads CASSPDREFTDTQYF. The CDR3 DNA sequence: TGTGCCAGCAGCCCCGACAGGGAATTCACAGATACGCAGTATTTT.

This clone was found once. V usage is TRBV5-6 and J usage is TRBJ2-1, with a possible D match to TRBD2 (5 bases). The germline V gene has CDR1 SGHDT and CDR2 YYEEEE. V shed 0 bases and J shed 1 base, with 11 bases lying between them. This CDR3 spans 16 amino acids. CDR3 protein: CASSLDGLISYNEQFF. The CDR3 DNA sequence: TGTGCCAGCAGCTTGGACGGACTGATTTCCTACAATGAGCAGTTCTTC.

This chain connects TRBV10-2 to TRBJ2-7; 10 positions agree with TRBD1. CDR3 length: 12 residues. Germline-derived CDR1 and CDR2 are WSHSY and SAAADI. Losses at the gene ends were 8 bases for V and 7 bases for J; bases not matched to a gene: 5. The CDR3 region is CASGTGAREQYF. The DNA of the CDR3 is TGCGCCAGCGGGACAGGGGCGCGGGAGCAGTACTTC.

CDR3 residues: CAIRQQYSNQPQHF. CDR3 nucleotide sequence: TGTGCCATCCGACAGCAGTATAGCAATCAGCCCCAGCATTTT. The rearrangement links TRBV6-1 to TRBJ1-5; tentatively, D is TRBD1 (5 bases). Trimming stripped 10 bases from V and 0 bases from J, with 13 bases between. The CDR3 contains 14 residues. From germline, CDR1 is MNHNS and CDR2 SASEGT.

This clone occurred a few times. V gene TRBV5-6 combines with J gene TRBJ1-3, with D hard to call. Germline V gene lookup returns CDR1 SGHDT and CDR2 YYEEEE. The V and J ends lost 1 base and 3 bases respectively, with 8 bases between them. The CDR3 sequence is 14 residues long. In DNA form, the CDR3 reads TGTGCCAGCAGCTTGTGGTCAGTTGGAAACACCATATATTTT. The encoded protein is CASSLWSVGNTIYF.

The chain carries TRBV11-2 and TRBJ1-5, with D possibly matching TRBD1 (5 bases). The germline gives CDR1 SGHAT, CDR2 FQNNGV. The CDR3 sequence is 15 residues long. V lost 3 bases, J lost 3 bases, and 12 bases lay in between. The CDR3 protein is CASSLGRGDNQPQHF. Written as DNA, the CDR3 is TGTGCCAGCAGCTTGGGACGGGGGGACAATCAGCCCCAGCATTTT. The full variable domain, in which reference TRBV11-2 and TRBJ1-5 provide the parts outside the CDR3, is EAGVAQSPRYKIIEKRQSVAFWCNPISGHATLYWYQQILGQGPKLLIQFQNNGVVDDSQLPKDRFSAERLKGVDSTLKIQPAKLEDSAVYLCASSLGRGDNQPQHFGDGTRLSIL.

This chain joins TRBV6-1 and TRBJ1-2, with D possibly TRBD1 on 6 matching bases. The CDR3 covers 17 residues. The V end was cut by 4 bases, the J end by 3 bases, with 21 bases between. Germline V gene sequence: CDR1 MNHNS, CDR2 SASEGT. Written as DNA, the CDR3 is TGTGCCAGCAGTGGACTACCACAGGGAACGGGTGACTATGGCTACACCTTC. Protein product: CASSGLPQGTGDYGYTF.

The chain carries TRBV5-6 and TRBJ1-1; the D is unclear. The length of the CDR3 is 17 residues. Germline V gives CDR1 SGHDT, CDR2 YYEEEE. V was cut by 0 bases and J by 0 bases, with 15 bases left in between. CDR3 nucleotides: TGTGCCAGCAGCTTGGGGGCCTGGGTATACGTGAACACTGAAGCTTTCTTT. Amino acid sequence: CASSLGAWVYVNTEAFF.

This chain links TRBV5-1 with TRBJ2-1, with TRBD1 matching over 9 bases. This CDR3 is built from 14 residues. Germline lookup yields CDR1 SGHRS and CDR2 YFSETQ. The junction had 6 bases not matched to a gene; V was cut back by 3 bases and J by 8 bases. CDR3: CASSWGQGYHEQFF. The CDR3 bases are TGCGCCAGCAGCTGGGGACAGGGATACCATGAGCAGTTCTTC.

CDR3 DNA: TGTGCCAGCAGTTACAGTGGACTACGTACTACCCAGTACTTC. Its protein product is CASSYSGLRTTQYF. The chain has TRBV6-6 and TRBJ2-5, with D perhaps matching TRBD2 (6 bases). Germline CDR1 is MNHNY and CDR2 is SVGAGI (reference sequence). The CDR3 consists of 14 residues. The germline V and J ends were trimmed by 2 bases and 8 bases, with 15 bases remaining between them.

The rearrangement joins TRBV25-1 to TRBJ1-2, with D unresolved. The ends were cut back, 1 base at V and 8 bases at J, with 11 bases in the middle. Germline assignment: CDR1 MGHDK and CDR2 SYGVNS. CDR3 size: 13 residues. The CDR3 sequence: CASSESEGSGYTF. In DNA, the CDR3 is TGTGCCAGCAGTGAATCGGAGGGCAGCGGCTACACCTTC.

The chain employs TRBV7-2 and TRBJ2-5, with TRBD2 matching 10 bases. V trimming: 1 base; J trimming: 1 base; junction bases outside the gene matches: 6. The CDR3 loop spans 17 amino acids. Germline V CDR1 and CDR2: SGHTA, FQGNSA. CDR3 bases: TGTGCCAGCAGCTTAGAACTAGCGGGGAGTTTCCAAGAGACCCAGTACTTC. Translated: CASSLELAGSFQETQYF.

The genes are TRBV27 and TRBJ2-5; no firm D call. Germline CDR1 is MNHEY and CDR2 is SMNVEV (reference sequence). The CDR3 covers 13 residues. V lost 3 bases to trimming and J lost 4 bases, with 9 bases between them. The CDR3 spells CASSFRPGETQYF. CDR3 DNA: TGTGCCAGCAGTTTTCGGCCGGGAGAGACCCAGTACTTC.

The chain joins TRBV5-1 to TRBJ1-5; a weak D match, TRBD1 (6 bases). The CDR3 has 17 amino acids. From germline, CDR1 is SGHRS and CDR2 YFSETQ. V was clipped by 2 bases and J by 5 bases, with 20 bases between them. CDR3: CASSLGVPGGFDQPQHF. DNA for the CDR3: TGCGCCAGCAGCTTAGGGGTCCCTGGGGGCTTTGATCAGCCCCAGCATTTT. Together with reference TRBV5-1 and TRBJ1-5, the CDR3 gives the full variable domain: KAGVTQTPRYLIKTRGQQVTLSCSPISGHRSVSWYQQTPGQGLQFLFEYFSETQRNKGNFPGRFSGRQFSNSRSEMNVSTLELGDSALYLCASSLGVPGGFDQPQHFGDGTRLSIL.

The J gene is TRBJ1-2, the V gene TRBV4-1; 10 nucleotides line up with TRBD1. This CDR3 contains 16 residues. Unmatched junction bases numbered 4, after V lost 3 bases and J lost 0 bases. From germline, CDR1 is MGHRA and CDR2 YSYEKL. Here the CDR3 DNA reads TGCGCCAGCAGCCAGGGGGGACAGGGGACTAACTATGGCTACACCTTC. This encodes CASSQGGQGTNYGYTF.

V and J are TRBV5-4 and TRBJ2-7; 7 bases line up with TRBD2. Germline trimming cut 4 bases from V and 11 bases from J; bases unmatched to any gene: 12. This CDR3 is 13 amino acids long. Germline V gene sequence: CDR1 SGHNT, CDR2 YYREEE (reference sequence). This chain's CDR3 is CASSRGLVLHKYF. In nucleotides, the CDR3 is TGTGCCAGCAGCCGCGGACTAGTCCTACATAAGTACTTC.

The V gene is TRBV19, the J gene TRBJ1-5; D not certain. The CDR3 covers 13 residues. Germline V CDR1 and CDR2: LNHDA, SQIVND (reference sequence). V lost 1 base, J lost 9 bases, and 10 bases lay in between. CDR3 loop: CASSIAGDRPQHF. The DNA for the CDR3 is TGTGCCAGTAGTATAGCCGGGGATCGGCCCCAGCATTTT.

This clone showed up just once. V usage is TRBV7-2 and J usage is TRBJ2-2, with D hard to call. There are 13 residues in the CDR3. Between the trimmed V and J ends, which lost 7 bases and 2 bases, there was a span of 8 bases. Germline assignment: CDR1 SGHTA and CDR2 FQGNSA. The CDR3 protein is CASTQINTGELFF. The CDR3, as DNA: TGTGCCAGCACCCAGATTAACACCGGGGAGCTGTTTTTT.

The chain employs TRBV4-2 and TRBJ1-4; perhaps TRBD1 as D (5 bases). Germline loops: CDR1 LGHNA, CDR2 YNFKEQ. The CDR3 consists of 15 residues. Trimming pared 4 bases from V and 8 bases from J, leaving 17 bases between. CDR3 sequence reads: CASSPMKDNMEKLFF. CDR3 nucleotide sequence: TGTGCCAGCAGCCCCATGAAGGACAACATGGAAAAACTGTTTTTT.

The chain is built from TRBV5-4 and TRBJ2-2, with D maybe TRBD1 (5 bases). The CDR3 is made up of 13 amino acids. Germline-derived CDR1 and CDR2 are SGHNT and YYREEE (reference sequence). Trimming stripped 7 bases from V and 5 bases from J, with 12 bases between. The CDR3 DNA sequence: TGTGCCAGCGGACGGTCAGGGACCGGGGAGCTGTTTTTT. Amino acid sequence: CASGRSGTGELFF.

The chain uses TRBV14 and TRBJ1-2; 9 bases agree with TRBD1. With V trimmed by 5 bases and J by 4 bases, 8 bases remained unmatched. Germline V gives CDR1 SGHDN, CDR2 FVKESK. The CDR3 runs to 15 residues. The CDR3 nucleotides read TGTGCCAGCAGCACAAACAGGGGGCCCTCCTATGGCTACACCTTC. This encodes CASSTNRGPSYGYTF.

This clone has only one observation. The junction departs from germline at one end; a sequencing error may be responsible. The rearrangement joins TRBV7-7 to TRBJ1-3, with TRBD1 matching over 10 bases. In germline, CDR1 is SSHAT, CDR2 FNYEAQ (reference sequence). The CDR3 sequence is 14 residues long. CDR3 sequence: CASSPGTGANTIYF. The DNA of the CDR3 is TGTGCTAGCAGCCCCGGGACAGGGGCAAACACCATATATTTT. Supplemented by reference TRBV7-7 and TRBJ1-3, the full variable domain reads GAGVSQSPRYKVTKRGQDVTLRCDPISSHATLYWYQQALGQGPEFLTYFNYEAQPDKSGLPSDRFSAERPEGSISTLTIQRTEQRDSAMYRCASSPGTGANTIYFGEGSWLTVV.

V usage is TRBV2 and J usage is TRBJ2-2; 11 bases agree with TRBD1. CDR3 size: 14 residues. The junction had 3 bases not matched to a gene; V was cut back by 5 bases and J by 7 bases. CDR1 is SNHLY, CDR2 FYNNEI, per germline. Written as DNA, the CDR3 is TGTGCCAGCAGTTGGGGACAGGGGGACGGGGAGCTGTTTTTT. Protein: CASSWGQGDGELFF.